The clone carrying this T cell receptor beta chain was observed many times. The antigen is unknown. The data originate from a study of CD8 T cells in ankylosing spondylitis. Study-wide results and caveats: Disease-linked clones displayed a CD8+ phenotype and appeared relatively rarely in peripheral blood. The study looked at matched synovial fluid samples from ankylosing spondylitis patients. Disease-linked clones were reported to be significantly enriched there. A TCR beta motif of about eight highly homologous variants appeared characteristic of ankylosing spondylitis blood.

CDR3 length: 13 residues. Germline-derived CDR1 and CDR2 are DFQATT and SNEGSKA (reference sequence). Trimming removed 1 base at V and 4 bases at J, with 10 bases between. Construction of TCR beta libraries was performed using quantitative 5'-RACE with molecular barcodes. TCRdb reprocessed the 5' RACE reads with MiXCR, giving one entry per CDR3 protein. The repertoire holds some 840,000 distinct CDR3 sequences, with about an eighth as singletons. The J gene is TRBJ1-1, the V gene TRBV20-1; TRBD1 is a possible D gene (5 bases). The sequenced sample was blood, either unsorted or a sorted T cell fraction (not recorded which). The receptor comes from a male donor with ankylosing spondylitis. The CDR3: CSARGSQGTEAFF. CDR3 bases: TGCAGTGCTAGAGGGTCCCAGGGCACTGAAGCTTTCTTT.